This T cell receptor (beta chain) was recorded in a study of vaccination effects on CD4 cells after COVID-19. General observations from the study: Marked clonal contraction of infection- and vaccine-induced clones was seen late after vaccination.

Data came from immunoSEQ multiplex PCR; TCRdb stores just in-frame clones and leaves some out. The sample lists 35,000 to 55,000 clones, about 75% occurring once. Germline V gives CDR1 MGHRA, CDR2 YSYEKL. The CDR3 is 16 amino acids. V lost 1 base, J lost 6 bases, and 9 bases stayed unmatched. Before sequencing took place, the ViraFEST assay used viral peptide pools to expand antigen-specific CD4+ T cells. Isolation of CD4+ T cells took place after about ten days of culture. Documented for the person is a PCR-confirmed SARS-CoV-2 infection occurring between March and December 2020. Cultures used around 1.8 million PBMC per well, approximately 10 IU/ml IL-2 and approximately 10 ug/ml peptides. In the cultures, half the medium was exchanged for IL-2 medium on days 3 and 7. As concerns this clone: Its antigen is unidentified.

Specimen: CD4+ T cells from PBMCs cultured with a peptide pool, collected before COVID-19 vaccination. The chain recombines TRBV4-1 with TRBJ2-1; 7 bases are shared with TRBD2. This receptor was identified in a human donor who had a prior SARS-CoV-2 infection. CDR3 sequence reads: CASSQVPRETVNEQFF. The CDR3 DNA sequence: TGCGCCAGCAGCCAAGTTCCGCGGGAGACTGTCAATGAGCAGTTCTTC.